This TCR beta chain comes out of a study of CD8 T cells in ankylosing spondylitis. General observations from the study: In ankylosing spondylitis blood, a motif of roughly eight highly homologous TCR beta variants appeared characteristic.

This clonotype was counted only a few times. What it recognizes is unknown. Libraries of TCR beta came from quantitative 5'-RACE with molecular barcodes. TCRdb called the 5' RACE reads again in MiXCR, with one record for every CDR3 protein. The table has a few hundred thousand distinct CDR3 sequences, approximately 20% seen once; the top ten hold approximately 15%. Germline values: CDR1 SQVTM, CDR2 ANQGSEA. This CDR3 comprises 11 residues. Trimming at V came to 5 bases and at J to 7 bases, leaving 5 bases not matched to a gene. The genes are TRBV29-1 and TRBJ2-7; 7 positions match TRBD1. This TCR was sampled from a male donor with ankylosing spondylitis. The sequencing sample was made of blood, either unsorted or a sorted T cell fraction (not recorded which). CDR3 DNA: TGCAGCGTTCGACAGGGTGGGGAGCAGTACTTC. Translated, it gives CSVRQGGEQYF.